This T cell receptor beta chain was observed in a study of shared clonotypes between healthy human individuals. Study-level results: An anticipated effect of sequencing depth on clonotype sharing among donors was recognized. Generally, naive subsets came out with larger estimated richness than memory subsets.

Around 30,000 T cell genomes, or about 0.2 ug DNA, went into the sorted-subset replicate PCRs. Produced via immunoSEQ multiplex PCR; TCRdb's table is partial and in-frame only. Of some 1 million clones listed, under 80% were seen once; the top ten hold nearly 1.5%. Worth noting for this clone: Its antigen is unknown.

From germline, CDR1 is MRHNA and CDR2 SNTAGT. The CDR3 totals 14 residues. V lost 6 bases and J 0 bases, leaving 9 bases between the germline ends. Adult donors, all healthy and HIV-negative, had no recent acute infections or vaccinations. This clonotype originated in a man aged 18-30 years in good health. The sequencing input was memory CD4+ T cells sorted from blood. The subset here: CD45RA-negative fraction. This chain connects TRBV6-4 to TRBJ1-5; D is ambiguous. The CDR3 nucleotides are TGTGCCAGCAGCGAGCGTCTTAGCAATCAGCCCCAGCATTTT. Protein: CASSERLSNQPQHF.